The next 25 T cell receptor beta chains were all read from a single sample in a study of blood T cell repertoires in COVID-19. The protocol was immunoSEQ multiplex PCR, while the TCRdb copy is restricted to in-frame clones and leaves out a portion. The repertoire holds 270,000 or so clones, with 81% as singletons. The sequenced sample was peripheral blood. These receptors all stem from a woman aged 55-75 years with active or convalescent COVID-19.

This rearrangement joins TRBV10-3 to TRBJ2-5; possible D gene TRBD2, 5 bases. This CDR3 is built from 14 residues. Between the trimmed V and J ends, which lost 4 bases and 3 bases, there was a span of 12 bases. The germline V gene has CDR1 ENHRY and CDR2 SYGVKD. CDR3 sequence reads: CAISGTALEETQYF. The CDR3 region has the DNA TGTGCCATCAGTGGGACTGCCCTGGAAGAGACCCAGTACTTC.

This chain links TRBV9 with TRBJ1-1, with 7 bases that match TRBD1. Germline V gene sequence: CDR1 SGDLS, CDR2 YYNGEE. V was pared by 3 bases and J by 5 bases, with 7 bases of the junction left unmatched. The CDR3 loop spans 14 amino acids. CDR3 sequence reads: CASSDRGSRTEAFF. CDR3 sequence (DNA): TGTGCCAGCAGCGACAGGGGATCGAGGACTGAAGCTTTCTTT.

This clone came up a few times. V usage is TRBV6-5 and J usage is TRBJ2-1; 7 nucleotides agree with TRBD2. The CDR3 has 15 amino acids. Per the germline V gene, CDR1 is MNHEY and CDR2 is SVGAGI. After removal of 5 bases from V and 0 bases from J, the junction contained 4 bases not matched to a gene. The CDR3 DNA reads as TGTGCCAGCAGTATAGCGGGTTCCTCCTACAATGAGCAGTTCTTC. Translation gives CASSIAGSSYNEQFF.

This clone was observed many times. V usage is TRBV7-9 and J usage is TRBJ2-7; 8 bases agree with TRBD2. From germline, CDR1 is SEHNR and CDR2 FQNEAQ (reference sequence). Trimming cost V 3 bases and J 4 bases; bases outside gene matches: 5. There are 14 residues in the CDR3. CDR3 DNA sequence: TGTGCCAGCAGCTTTGTAGCGGGGCCATACGAGCAGTACTTC. This codes for CASSFVAGPYEQYF.

J is TRBJ2-1 and V is TRBV18, with 16 positions matching TRBD2. The germline CDR1 and CDR2 sequences are KGHSH and LQKENI. The V gene end was trimmed by 4 bases and the J gene end by 7 bases; junction bases not matched to a gene: 10. The CDR3 is 18 amino acids. The CDR3: CASSQRPGLAGGPNEQFF. In nucleotides, the CDR3 is TGTGCCAGCTCACAGCGCCCGGGACTAGCGGGGGGGCCGAATGAGCAGTTCTTC.

This sequence joins TRBV19 and TRBJ1-1; 7 bases fit TRBD1. The V segment lost 0 bases and the J segment 0 bases; nucleotides outside the gene matches: 10. Germline V gene sequence: CDR1 LNHDA, CDR2 SQIVND (reference sequence). This CDR3 has 18 residues. CDR3 loop: CASSIDTRDRGLNTEAFF. The CDR3 region has the DNA TGTGCCAGTAGTATAGATACTAGGGACAGAGGGTTGAACACTGAAGCTTTCTTT.

V and J are TRBV15 and TRBJ1-3; no firm D call. V was cut by 4 bases and J by 0 bases, with 7 bases left in between. This CDR3 is built from 14 residues. Germline V gene data show CDR1 as LNHNV and CDR2 as YYDKDF (reference sequence). The CDR3 region has the DNA TGTGCCACCAGCATGAGAGTCTCTGGAAACACCATATATTTT. It encodes CATSMRVSGNTIYF. Complete variable domain (other parts from reference TRBV15 and TRBJ1-3): DAMVIQNPRYQVTQFGKPVTLSCSQTLNHNVMYWYQQKSSQAPKLLFHYYDKDFNNEADTPDNFQSRRPNTSFCFLDIRSPGLGDTAMYLCATSMRVSGNTIYFGEGSWLTVV.

The V call is TRBV12-5, the J call TRBJ2-1; D is perhaps TRBD1 (5 bases). The CDR3 is made up of 14 amino acids. The V end was cut by 0 bases, the J end by 7 bases, with 10 bases between. Germline CDR1 and CDR2: LGHNT and FRNRAP. The CDR3 region is CASGLVVGANEQFF. In DNA form, the CDR3 reads TGTGCTAGTGGTTTGGTTGTAGGGGCAAATGAGCAGTTCTTC.

The V and J genes are TRBV30 and TRBJ1-3; 7 positions agree with TRBD1. This CDR3 has 17 amino acids. V was clipped by 0 bases and J by 0 bases; unmatched bases: 8. Germline assignment: CDR1 GTSNPN and CDR2 SVGIG (reference sequence). The CDR3 here is CAWSVLTGARSGNTIYF. The CDR3 coding sequence is TGTGCCTGGAGTGTTCTTACAGGGGCCCGCTCTGGAAACACCATATATTTT. Using reference TRBV30 and TRBJ1-3 for the parts outside the CDR3, the full variable domain is SQTIHQWPATLVQPVGSPLSLECTVEGTSNPNLYWYRQAAGRGLQLLFYSVGIGQISSEVPQNLSASRPQDRQFILSSKKLLLSDSGFYLCAWSVLTGARSGNTIYFGEGSWLTVV.

The rearrangement uses TRBV14 and TRBJ2-7; D not certain. The V and J ends lost 3 bases and 2 bases respectively, with 11 bases between them. The CDR3 totals 14 residues. Germline V CDR1 and CDR2: SGHDN, FVKESK. DNA of the CDR3: TGTGCCAGCAGCCACAATCACCTAACCTACGAGCAGTACTTC. It is translated as CASSHNHLTYEQYF.

CDR3 coding DNA: TGTGCCAGCAGCTTGGTAACGGGGGATGGCTACACCTTC. Translation gives CASSLVTGDGYTF. The V call is TRBV5-6, the J call TRBJ1-2; maybe TRBD1 (5 bases). Germline assignment: CDR1 SGHDT and CDR2 YYEEEE. Trimming shortened V by 0 bases and J by 6 bases, and 9 bases separated the two germline ends. The CDR3 consists of 13 residues.

This chain links TRBV13 with TRBJ2-1; TRBD2 agrees at 9 bases. The V and J ends lost 5 bases and 10 bases, in that order; junction bases with no gene match: 15. CDR1 is PRHDT and CDR2 is FYEKMQ in the germline V gene (reference sequence). CDR3 length: 16 amino acids. The CDR3 loop reads CASSHPGLASLGEQFF. In nucleotides, the CDR3 is TGTGCCAGCAGCCATCCGGGACTAGCCTCCCTCGGGGAGCAGTTCTTC.

This rearrangement joins TRBV3-1 (or the pseudogene TRBV3-2) to TRBJ1-6, with a tentative D call TRBD1 (6 bases). CDR1 and CDR2 (germline): LGHDT, YNNKEL (reference sequence). V was shortened by 4 bases and J by 16 bases, with 17 bases between the two germline ends. The CDR3 extends over 13 amino acids. The CDR3, as DNA: TGTGCCAGCAGCCCCAGGACAGCCCTTACACTCCACTTT. Translation gives CASSPRTALTLHF.

The chain employs TRBV12-3 or TRBV12-4 and TRBJ2-7, with TRBD1 as a possible D gene (6 bases). The CDR3 spans 13 residues. The ends were cut back, 3 bases at V and 7 bases at J, with 13 bases in the middle. CDR3 amino acids: CASSFSQGAEQYF. CDR3 coding DNA: TGTGCCAGCAGTTTTTCACAGGGCGCGGAGCAGTACTTC.

V gene TRBV6-1 combines with J gene TRBJ2-7, with D possibly being TRBD1 (6 bases). V was shortened by 2 bases and J by 3 bases, with 17 bases between the two germline ends. The CDR3 has 16 amino acids. CDR1 is MNHNS and CDR2 is SASEGT in the germline V gene. CDR3 sequence: CASSESQWGPNYEQYF. DNA for the CDR3: TGTGCCAGCAGTGAATCCCAATGGGGGCCCAACTACGAGCAGTACTTC.

This sequence joins TRBV7-6 and TRBJ2-2, with D uncertain. Trimming removed 4 bases at V and 4 bases at J, with 7 bases between. Germline assignment: CDR1 SGHVS and CDR2 FNYEAQ. This CDR3 contains 13 residues. Written as DNA, the CDR3 is TGTGCCAGCAGCTCCCCTAGCACCGGGGAGCTGTTTTTT. This translates into CASSSPSTGELFF.

The chain uses TRBV29-1 and TRBJ1-4, with TRBD1 matching 8 bases. The trim removed 6 bases at V and 3 bases at J, leaving 6 bases unmatched. CDR3 length equals 14 residues. CDR1 SQVTM and CDR2 ANQGSEA come from the germline V gene. CDR3 residues: CSVPQGAPNEKLFF. Written as DNA, the CDR3 is TGCAGCGTCCCCCAGGGGGCCCCTAATGAAAAACTGTTTTTT.

V is TRBV19 and J is TRBJ1-4, with 7 nucleotides matching TRBD1. J gave up 5 bases and V 5 bases, and 5 bases lay outside the gene matches. The CDR3 is 14 residues long. Germline V gene sequence: CDR1 LNHDA, CDR2 SQIVND (reference sequence). The CDR3 sequence: CASSSRDRNEKLFF. CDR3 DNA: TGTGCCAGTAGTTCCCGGGACAGAAATGAAAAACTGTTTTTT.

The chain recombines TRBV5-1 with TRBJ2-7, with TRBD2 matching over 13 bases. The germline V gene has CDR1 SGHRS and CDR2 YFSETQ. V shed 5 bases and J 5 bases; nucleotides not matched to a gene: 7. The CDR3 is 15 amino acids. As DNA, the CDR3 is TGCGCCAGCAGTTTTGGACTAGCGGGGGTCCACGAGCAGTACTTC. Its protein is CASSFGLAGVHEQYF.

The chain is built from TRBV5-4 and TRBJ1-2; the D is unclear. The CDR3 loop spans 13 amino acids. The V gene lost 2 bases and the J gene lost 4 bases, with 9 bases spanning the gap. Looked up from germline, CDR1 is SGHNT and CDR2 is YYREEE (reference sequence). CDR3 DNA: TGTGCCAGCAGCTTCGAGGGCCCCTATGGCTACACCTTC. Protein: CASSFEGPYGYTF.

The chain is built from TRBV19 and TRBJ2-5, with TRBD2 identical over 7 bases. Per the germline V gene, CDR1 is LNHDA and CDR2 is SQIVND (reference sequence). This CDR3 has 14 amino acids. V was clipped by 3 bases and J by 5 bases; unmatched bases: 6. In nucleotides, the CDR3 is TGTGCCAGTAGTATGACTGGGGGGGATGAGACCCAGTACTTC. Translating gives CASSMTGGDETQYF.

The V and J genes are TRBV5-6 and TRBJ2-5, with TRBD2 identical over 11 bases. CDR1 SGHDT and CDR2 YYEEEE come from the germline V gene. Trimming at V came to 1 base and at J to 6 bases, leaving 8 bases not matched to a gene. The CDR3 sequence is 16 residues long. CDR3 coding DNA: TGTGCCAGCAGCTTGAGGACTAGCGGGTGGGGAAAGACCCAGTACTTC. Protein product: CASSLRTSGWGKTQYF.

The chain carries TRBV2 and TRBJ2-7; D might be TRBD2 (5 bases). The CDR3 covers 20 residues. Germline CDR1 and CDR2: SNHLY and FYNNEI. The V gene lost 2 bases and the J gene lost 4 bases, with 30 bases spanning the gap. The CDR3 DNA sequence: TGTGCCAGCAGTGAATTAGTCTCGGTAGCGATCGGCGCGGTCAGATACGAGCAGTACTTC. Residues: CASSELVSVAIGAVRYEQYF.

In this sample, this clone turned up once. CDR3 amino acids: CAWGAGGRTPTGELFF. As DNA, the CDR3 is TGTGCCTGGGGCGCGGGCGGGCGGACTCCAACCGGGGAGCTGTTTTTT. The chain links TRBV30 to TRBJ2-2; possibly TRBD2 for D (5 bases). V lost 5 bases to trimming and J lost 5 bases, with 21 bases between them. This CDR3 has 16 residues. Germline CDR1 is GTSNPN and CDR2 is SVGIG (reference sequence).

This sequence joins TRBV6-2 or TRBV6-3 and TRBJ2-7; 14 bases fit TRBD2. V lost 6 bases and J lost 5; bases outside the gene matches: 18. This CDR3 comprises 19 residues. Germline assignment: CDR1 MNHEY and CDR2 SVGEGT. The CDR3 DNA is TGTGCCAGCAGCCCCCGAAGGACTAGCGGGGGGCCGAGGTCGGACGAGCAGTACTTC. Amino acid sequence: CASSPRRTSGGPRSDEQYF.